This paragraph covers one T cell receptor beta chain sequence. This clonotype was counted ten times or more. Its antigen is currently not known. No clone much larger than this one lies a single base away; base qualities are absent. TCR beta CDR3 regions were amplified from RNA transcripts. The first round of RT-PCR for the TCR CDR3 was performed with the HTBI primer set and the Qiagen OneStep RT-PCR kit. Libraries were constructed in a second round of multiplex PCR, after which size selection and purification were carried out. Libraries were sequenced paired-end with 100 bp reads on an Illumina HiSeq2000. The original methods were these. SOAPnuke was used to process the raw data, throwing out any read that contained adapters or uncalled bases, had a mean Phred below 15, or lacked an exact constant-primer or identifier match. High-quality paired reads were merged using COPE v1.2.5, and each unique nucleotide sequence was defined as a clonotype. MiTCR v1.1 was used to align the clonotypes against IMGT TRBV, TRBD and TRBJ reference segments. Analysis was restricted to V-J combinations with a frequency above 0.0001, which covered 99.2% of repertoires. The TCS score was defined as the ratio of F50 (clonal expansion) to E x V (chaos), calculated using BLOSUM62-based TCRdist between CDR3 peptides within each V-J. Welch's t-statistics and random forest reduced 500 to 650 V-J features to 10 to 15, which were used in a naive Bayes classifier (R e1071). The public reads were reprocessed in TCRdb via fastp at Q25 and MiXCR, keeping in-frame beta chains. Here each entry gathers all rows of one CDR3 protein and keeps the most common genes and DNA. The V and J calls here are based on TCRdb, not the publication. The sample table holds about 360,000 distinct CDR3 sequences, of which approximately 13% were seen once. The top ten clonotypes cover 9.2% of the sample.

Via the germline V gene, CDR1 is SGHTA and CDR2 FQGTGA. V is shortened by 2 bases, J by 0 bases, and the region joining them spans 10 bases. The CDR3 measures 15 amino acids from cysteine to phenylalanine. The CDR3 DNA has 45 bases and is translated from base 1. A patient counted as having stable Graves' hyperthyroidism if no progression to ophthalmopathy occurred over 18 months of follow-up. Hyperthyroidism patients were newly diagnosed, had a disease duration of under 2 months, and were aged 18 to 65 years. Any patient with an uncontrolled infection, another autoimmune disease, pregnancy or lactation was excluded. Clinical symptoms, serum thyroxine and TRAb, thyroid ultrasound, and orbital computed tomography formed the basis for the diagnoses. PBMCs were separated from roughly 10 ml of fresh peripheral blood using Ficoll-Paque density gradient centrifugation. Total RNA was extracted using Trizol reagent, and RNA quality was assessed on an Agilent 2100 Bioanalyzer.

This record belongs to a study of T cells in Graves' hyperthyroidism and ophthalmopathy (dated by TCRdb to the late 2010s). As for the study more broadly: Peripheral blood samples were taken at the time of initial diagnosis, prior to any treatment. To identify TCR V-J signatures that set the groups apart, the researchers used a discovery cohort of 95 to 100 patients, made up of roughly 40 with Graves' ophthalmopathy and 57 with stable Graves' hyperthyroidism. Whether ophthalmopathy could be predicted prospectively was tested in an independent validation cohort made up of roughly 20 hyperthyroidism patients plus 17 patients who later progressed to ophthalmopathy. The 100 or so discovery patients were divided at random into training and test sets in a 7:3 ratio. Thyroid tissue and blood T-cell repertoires from over 5 Graves' hyperthyroidism patients were also compared in the study. After sampling, hyperthyroidism patients received methimazole starting at 30 mg daily, and ophthalmopathy patients received high-dose intravenous methylprednisolone. TCR Vbeta CDR3 sequencing of fewer than 150 peripheral blood samples (43 ophthalmopathy, 70 to 85 hyperthyroidism and roughly 17 progressor patients) is reported in the paper.

Points the paper makes about the study in general: No statistical method was used to set the sample size in advance, and investigators knew the group allocation. Ophthalmopathy was separated from stable hyperthyroidism by a 13 V-J signature model, with around 90% sensitivity and approximately 81% specificity obtained in cross-validation and 80%/75% obtained in testing. In validation, progression to ophthalmopathy was predicted by the model with approximately 67% sensitivity and approximately 78% specificity, a median of around 6.5 months before onset. Blood samples also contained most of the expanded thyroid clonotypes (frequency above 0.001), which suggests that blood repertoires may reflect thyroid immune responses.

Sequencing was carried out using blood. The sequence is built from TRBV7-3 and TRBJ2-5; the D region possibly corresponds to TRBD2 (6 bases align). The TCR originated in a woman younger than 35 with Graves' hyperthyroidism. The CDR3 has the sequence CASSLGGADQETQYF. The sequenced DNA: TGTGCCAGCAGCTTAGGCGGGGCCGACCAAGAGACCCAGTACTTC.